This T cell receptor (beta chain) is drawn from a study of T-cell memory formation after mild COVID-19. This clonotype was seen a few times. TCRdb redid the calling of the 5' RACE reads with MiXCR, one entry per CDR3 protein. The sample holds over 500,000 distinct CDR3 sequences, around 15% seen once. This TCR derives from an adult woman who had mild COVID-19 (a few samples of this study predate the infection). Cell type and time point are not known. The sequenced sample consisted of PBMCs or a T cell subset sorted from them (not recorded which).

CDR3 bases: TGTGCCACTATACGAGGGGAGGGCTTCGATGAGCAGTTCTTC. This gives the protein CATIRGEGFDEQFF. This chain uses TRBV2 with TRBJ2-1; 7 bases align to TRBD2. With V trimmed by 10 bases and J by 8 bases, 14 bases remained unmatched. CDR3 length equals 14 residues. The V gene's germline CDR1 is SNHLY and CDR2 FYNNEI.